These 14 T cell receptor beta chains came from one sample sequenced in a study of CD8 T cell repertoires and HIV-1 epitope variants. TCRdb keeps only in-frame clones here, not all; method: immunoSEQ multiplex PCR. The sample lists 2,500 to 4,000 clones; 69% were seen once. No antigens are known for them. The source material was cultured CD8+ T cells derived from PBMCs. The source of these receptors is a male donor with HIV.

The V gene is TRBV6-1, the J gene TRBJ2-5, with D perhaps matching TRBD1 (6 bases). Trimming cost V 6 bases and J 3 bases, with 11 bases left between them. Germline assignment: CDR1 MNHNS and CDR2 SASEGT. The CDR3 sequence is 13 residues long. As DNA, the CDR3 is TGTGCCAGCAGACAGGGTGGAGAAGAGACCCAGTACTTC. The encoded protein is CASRQGGEETQYF.

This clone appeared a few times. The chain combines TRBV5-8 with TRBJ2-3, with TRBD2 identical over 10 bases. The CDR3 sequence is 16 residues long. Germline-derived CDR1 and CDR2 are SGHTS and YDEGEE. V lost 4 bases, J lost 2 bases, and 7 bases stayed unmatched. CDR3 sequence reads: CASSPTSGVATDTQYF. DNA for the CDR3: TGTGCCAGCAGCCCTACTAGCGGGGTCGCCACAGATACGCAGTATTTT.

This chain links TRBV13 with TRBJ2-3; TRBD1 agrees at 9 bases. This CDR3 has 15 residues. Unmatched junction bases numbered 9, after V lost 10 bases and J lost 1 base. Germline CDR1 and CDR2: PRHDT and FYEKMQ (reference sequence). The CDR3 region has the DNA TGTGCCATCACCGTCCGGGACAGGGGCACAGATACGCAGTATTTT. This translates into CAITVRDRGTDTQYF. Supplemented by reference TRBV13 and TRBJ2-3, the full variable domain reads AAGVIQSPRHLIKEKRETATLKCYPIPRHDTVYWYQQGPGQDPQFLISFYEKMQSDKGSIPDRFSAQQFSDYHSELNMSSLELGDSALYFCAITVRDRGTDTQYFGPGTRLTVL.

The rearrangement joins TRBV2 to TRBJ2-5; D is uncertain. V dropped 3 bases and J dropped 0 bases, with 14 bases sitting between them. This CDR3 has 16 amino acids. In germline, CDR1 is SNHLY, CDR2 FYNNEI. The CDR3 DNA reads TGTGCCAGCAGTGAGGTTCTTGAAGGGTACCAAGAGACCCAGTACTTC. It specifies CASSEVLEGYQETQYF.

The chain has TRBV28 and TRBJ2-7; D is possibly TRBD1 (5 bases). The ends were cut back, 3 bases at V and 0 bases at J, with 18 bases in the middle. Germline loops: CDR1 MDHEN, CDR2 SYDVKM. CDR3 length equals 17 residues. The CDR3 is CASSFGTEGVDSYEQYF. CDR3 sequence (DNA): TGTGCCAGCAGTTTCGGTACCGAAGGGGTCGACTCCTACGAGCAGTACTTC. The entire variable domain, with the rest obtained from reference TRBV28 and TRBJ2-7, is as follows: DVKVTQSSRYLVKRTGEKVFLECVQDMDHENMFWYRQDPGLGLRLIYFSYDVKMKEKGDIPEGYSVSREKKERFSLILESASTNQTSMYLCASSFGTEGVDSYEQYFGPGTRLTVT.

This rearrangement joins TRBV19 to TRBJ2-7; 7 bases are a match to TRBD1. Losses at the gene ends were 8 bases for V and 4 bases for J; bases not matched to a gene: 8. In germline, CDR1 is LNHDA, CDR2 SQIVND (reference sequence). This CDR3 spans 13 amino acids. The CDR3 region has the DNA TGTGCCAGTTCAGTAGGGGGCGCATACGAGCAGTACTTC. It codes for CASSVGGAYEQYF.

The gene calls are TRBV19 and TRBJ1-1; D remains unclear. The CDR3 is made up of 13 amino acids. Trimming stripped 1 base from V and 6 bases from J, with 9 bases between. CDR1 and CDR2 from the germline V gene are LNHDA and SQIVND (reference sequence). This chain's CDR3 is CASSIVKDSEAFF. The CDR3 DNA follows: TGTGCCAGTAGTATAGTGAAGGATTCTGAAGCTTTCTTT.

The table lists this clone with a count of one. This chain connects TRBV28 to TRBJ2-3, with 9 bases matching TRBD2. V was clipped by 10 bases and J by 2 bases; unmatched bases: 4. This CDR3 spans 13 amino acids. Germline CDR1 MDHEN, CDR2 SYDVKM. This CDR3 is CATAGGFTDTQYF. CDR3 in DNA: TGTGCCACAGCGGGAGGTTTCACAGATACGCAGTATTTT.

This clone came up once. The CDR3 nucleotides read TGTGCCAGCAGTTACTCGTGGGAAGGCGAGCAGTACTTC. It codes for CASSYSWEGEQYF. This chain uses TRBV6-5 with TRBJ2-7, with unresolved D. The germline V gene has CDR1 MNHEY and CDR2 SVGAGI. The V and J ends lost 0 bases and 6 bases respectively, with 9 bases between them. The CDR3 spans 13 residues.

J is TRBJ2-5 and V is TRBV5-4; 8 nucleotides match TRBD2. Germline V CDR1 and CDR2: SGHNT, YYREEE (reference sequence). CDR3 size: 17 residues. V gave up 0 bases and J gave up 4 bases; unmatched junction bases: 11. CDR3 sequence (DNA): TGTGCCAGCAGCTTGGCCGGGGCGGGGGGCTCGTCAGAGACCCAGTACTTC. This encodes CASSLAGAGGSSETQYF. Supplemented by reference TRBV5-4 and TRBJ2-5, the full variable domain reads ETGVTQSPTHLIKTRGQQVTLRCSSQSGHNTVSWYQQALGQGPQFIFQYYREEENGRGNFPPRFSGLQFPNYSSELNVNALELDDSALYLCASSLAGAGGSSETQYFGPGTRLLVL.

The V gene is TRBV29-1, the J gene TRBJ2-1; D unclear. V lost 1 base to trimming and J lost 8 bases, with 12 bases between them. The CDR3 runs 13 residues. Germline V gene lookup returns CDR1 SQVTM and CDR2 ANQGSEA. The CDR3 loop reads CSVEGVTNYEQFF. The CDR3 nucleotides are TGCAGCGTTGAAGGAGTCACAAACTATGAGCAGTTCTTC.

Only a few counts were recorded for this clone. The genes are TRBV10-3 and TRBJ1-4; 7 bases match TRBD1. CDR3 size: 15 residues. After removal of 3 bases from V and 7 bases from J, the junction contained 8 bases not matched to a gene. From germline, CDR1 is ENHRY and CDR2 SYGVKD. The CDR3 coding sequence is TGTGCCATCAGTGATATTGAAGGGGGCGGTGAAAAACTGTTTTTT. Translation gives CAISDIEGGGEKLFF.

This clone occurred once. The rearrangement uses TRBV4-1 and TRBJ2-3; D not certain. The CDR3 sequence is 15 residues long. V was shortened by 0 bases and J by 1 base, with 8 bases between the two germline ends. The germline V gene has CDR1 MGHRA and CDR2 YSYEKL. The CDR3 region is CASSQEGQRTDTQYF. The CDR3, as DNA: TGCGCCAGCAGCCAAGAGGGTCAGCGCACAGATACGCAGTATTTT.

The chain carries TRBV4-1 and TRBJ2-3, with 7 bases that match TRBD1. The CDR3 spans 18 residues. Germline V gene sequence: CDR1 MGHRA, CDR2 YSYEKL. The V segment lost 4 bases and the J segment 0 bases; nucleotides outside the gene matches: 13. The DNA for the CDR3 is TGCGCCAGCAGCCCGGGGACAGATCCGAAACCTAGCACAGATACGCAGTATTTT. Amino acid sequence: CASSPGTDPKPSTDTQYF.